The T cell receptor beta chain described here comes from a study of Ad26.COV2.S vaccination and SARS-CoV-2 variants. Background on the study: Among those in the COV1001 Ad26.COV2.S trial arm was the donor.

Remarks on this clone: What it recognizes is unknown.

The germline CDR1 and CDR2 sequences are LGHDT and YNNKEL (reference sequence). This CDR3 region has 15 residues. V lost 4 bases to trimming and J lost 6 bases; unmatched junction nucleotides: 4. Study outcomes and limitations: Vaccine recipients had higher spike-specific TCR breadth than placebo recipients. People who got the vaccine or the placebo had similar non-spike TCR breadth.

Regarding treatment: roughly 20 received Ad26.COV2.S at low or high dose, single or two shots; roughly 5 received placebo; per-sample allocation not given. The samples were gathered on day 63 after the first injection of vaccine or placebo. Built on an Ad26 vector, the vaccine expressed Wuhan-strain SARS-CoV-2 spike. The repertoire was sequenced with immunoSEQ multiplex PCR; TCRdb's copy has only in-frame clones and lacks some. The sample gives around 400,000 clones, about 83% of which show up once; about 7.4% is in the top ten. Sequenced material: peripheral blood, taken in a trial of Ad26.COV2.S vaccine versus placebo. The J gene is TRBJ2-2, the V gene TRBV3-1 (or the pseudogene TRBV3-2); 11 bases are shared with TRBD2. The sequence was collected from a person between 18 and 60 years old who received the Ad26.COV2.S COVID-19 vaccine or a placebo. The chain's CDR3 is CASSRSGGAPGELFF. The DNA of the CDR3 is TGTGCCAGCAGCCGTAGCGGGGGGGCCCCCGGGGAGCTGTTTTTT.